The 31 T cell receptor delta chains below come from one sample, sequenced in a study of gamma-delta T cells after stem cell transplantation. TCRdb ran CATT on the RT-PCR reads. The profile shows some 14,000 delta-chain clones, 9.4% of them singletons. The sequencing input was gamma-delta T cells. The receptors originated from a human donor. It is not recorded whose cells these are; they may come from a transplant donor.

Concerning this clone: A read error likely explains why the TCRdb protein, taken from a much larger clone, differs from this DNA's translation at residue 10; the protein shown is translated from the DNA. The genes are TRDV2 and TRDJ1, with 7 bases that match TRDD3. The germline CDR1 and CDR2 sequences are GEAIGNYY and EKD. The CDR3 covers 20 residues. Losses at the gene ends were 0 bases for V and 0 bases for J; bases not matched to a gene: 18. In DNA form, the CDR3 reads TGTGCCTGTGACACCGGAAGCTTGATGGTGGATACGAAGTACACCGATAAACTCATCTTT. It codes for CACDTGSLMVDTKYTDKLIF.

In its sample, this clone was seen a few times. This likely reflects a read error, since a far larger clone is one base away. The sample holds other DNA sequences that translate to the same CDR3. V gene TRDV2 combines with J gene TRDJ1; a possible D gene is TRDD3 (5 bases). Germline CDR1 and CDR2: GEAIGNYY and EKD. The CDR3 extends over 16 amino acids. Trimming shortened V by 3 bases and J by 0 bases, and 16 bases separated the two germline ends. The CDR3 sequence is CACDALRGSDTDKLIF. The DNA of the CDR3 is TGTGCCTGTGACGCCCTTAGGGGGTCGGACACCGATAAACTCATCTTT.

In regard to this clone: TCRdb's entry gives the protein of a much larger clone, which mismatches this DNA's translation at residue 15, likely from a read error; the protein reported here is translated from the DNA. The chain joins TRDV2 to TRDJ1; 11 bases map to TRDD3. The ends lost 0 bases at V and 4 bases at J; junction bases unmatched: 18. The CDR3 contains 20 residues. Germline loops: CDR1 GEAIGNYY, CDR2 EKD. CDR3 DNA sequence: TGTGCCTGTGACACCGGAAGCTTGATGGGGGATACGAAGTACATCGATAAACTCATCTTT. Amino acids: CACDTGSLMGDTKYIDKLIF.

This clone was seen at least ten times. TCRdb shows a much larger clone's protein in place of this DNA's translation, and the two differ at residue 7, likely through a read error; the protein shown is translated from the DNA. CDR3 in amino acids: CACDTIVSRPGDKLIF. The CDR3 DNA follows: TGTGCCTGTGACACGATTGTGTCCCGACCGGGCGATAAACTCATCTTT. The chain combines TRDV2 with TRDJ1; no clear D gene. V was clipped by 1 base and J by 4 bases, with 18 bases between them. The length of the CDR3 is 16 residues. Germline V gives CDR1 GEAIGNYY, CDR2 EKD.

With regard to this clone: TCRdb lists the protein of a much larger clone for this DNA, which differs at residue 3, so this is likely a read error; the protein given here is translated from the DNA itself. The chain joins TRDV2 to TRDJ3; TRDD3 might be the D (6 bases). This CDR3 has 20 residues. Germline V CDR1 and CDR2: GEAIGNYY, EKD. This CDR3 reads CARDTVSLGSSSWDTRQMFF. CDR3 sequence (DNA): TGTGCCCGTGACACCGTAAGTCTGGGGAGCAGCTCCTGGGACACCCGACAGATGTTTTTC.

This clone was seen only a few times. The CDR3 spells CACDTGGGVADKLIF. The CDR3 nucleotides read TGTGCCTGTGACACCGGTGGGGGAGTCGCCGATAAACTCATCTTT. The rearrangement uses TRDV2 and TRDJ1; 7 bases match TRDD3. The germline CDR1 and CDR2 sequences are GEAIGNYY and EKD. The V gene end was trimmed by 0 bases and the J gene end by 3 bases; junction bases not matched to a gene: 6. CDR3 length: 15 amino acids.

On this clone itself: The mismatch at residues 16 and 21 between this DNA's translation and the TCRdb protein of a much larger clone likely reflects a read error; the protein shown is translated from the DNA. V and J are TRDV2 and TRDJ1; 8 bases are shared with TRDD2. There are 22 residues in the CDR3. Germline CDR1 GEAIGNYY, CDR2 EKD. The CDR3 region has the DNA TGTGCCTGTGACACCGGAAATCTTCCTACGTCTCCTGGGCTCACTGCGCGCGATAAACTCACCTTT. It translates to CACDTGNLPTSPGLTARDKLTF.

In its sample, this clone ranks as large. Within the sample, other DNA sequences also encode this same CDR3. This chain uses TRDV2 with TRDJ3; D call uncertain. The CDR3 covers 18 residues. Germline CDR1 and CDR2: GEAIGNYY and EKD. V lost 2 bases to trimming and J lost 0 bases, with 13 bases between them. CDR3 DNA: TGTGCCTGTGACATTTCACTCTCCGGCTCCTGGGACACCCGACAGATGTTTTTC. Its translation is CACDISLSGSWDTRQMFF.

This clone was seen only a few times. The protein TCRdb gives is from a much larger clone and does not agree with this DNA's translation at residue 8, likely a read error; the protein shown here comes from the DNA. J is TRDJ1 and V is TRDV2, with 7 bases matching TRDD3. J was trimmed by 0 bases and V by 0 bases; bases with no gene match: 9. This CDR3 contains 17 residues. Germline CDR1 and CDR2: GEAIGNYY and EKD. CDR3 sequence (DNA): TGTGCCTGTGACACCCTGGGGGGTATGATTAACACCGATAAACTCATCTTT. Translation: CACDTLGGMINTDKLIF.

In this sample, this clone turned up many times. Translating this DNA gives a protein that differs at residue 8 from the TCRdb one, which belongs to a much larger clone; a read error is likely, and the protein shown is this translation. The chain combines TRDV2 with TRDJ1; TRDD3 matches 7 bases. The V gene's germline CDR1 is GEAIGNYY and CDR2 EKD. Trimming took 0 bases from V and 0 from J; bases not matched to a gene: 21. This CDR3 is 21 amino acids long. CDR3 residues: CACDTLNRVLGTRSYTDKLIF. As DNA, the CDR3 is TGTGCCTGTGACACCCTCAATCGCGTACTGGGGACTAGATCGTACACCGATAAACTCATCTTT.

This clone has more than one count but fewer than ten. TCRdb's entry gives the protein of a much larger clone, which mismatches this DNA's translation at residue 13, likely from a read error; the protein reported here is translated from the DNA. The chain carries TRDV2 and TRDJ1; no clear D gene. The CDR3 sequence is 16 residues long. Germline CDR1 GEAIGNYY, CDR2 EKD. Written as DNA, the CDR3 is TGTGCCTGTGACACCGTGACCCGGCAGGGTACCGATAGACTCATCTTT. Its translation: CACDTVTRQGTDRLIF.

There are a few counts of this clone. TCRdb records a much larger clone's protein for this DNA, with a difference at residues 8 and 9 that likely arises from a read error; the protein given is the translation of the DNA. The chain recombines TRDV2 with TRDJ1; D not certain. V dropped 0 bases and J dropped 0 bases, with 28 bases sitting between them. Germline V gene data show CDR1 as GEAIGNYY and CDR2 as EKD. The CDR3 loop spans 21 amino acids. The CDR3 DNA follows: TGTGCCTGTGACACCGTCACTGTGGTATACAACGGGACTTCGTACACCGATAAACTCATCTTT. Translation: CACDTVTVVYNGTSYTDKLIF.

This clone was recorded many times. TCRdb shows a much larger clone's protein in place of this DNA's translation, and the two differ at residue 12, likely through a read error; the protein shown is translated from the DNA. Other nucleotide sequences in the sample specify the same CDR3. V usage is TRDV2 and J usage is TRDJ3; D is unresolved. This CDR3 contains 18 residues. Germline CDR1 reads GEAIGNYY; CDR2 reads EKD. As DNA, the CDR3 is TGTGCCTGTGACATTTCACTCTCCGGCTCCTGGTACACCCGACAGATGTTTTTC. Translation: CACDISLSGSWYTRQMFF.

This clone was seen a few times. Mismatch with germline at one junction end may stem from a read error. The chain couples TRDV2 to TRDJ3, with 7 bases fitting TRDD3. Germline V gives CDR1 GEAIGNYY, CDR2 EKD. The CDR3 is made up of 23 amino acids. In DNA form, the CDR3 reads TGTGCCTGTGACACCGCGCCTACTGGGGTCCCCAACCTAAGCTTCTGGGCCACCCGACAGATGTTTTTC. This encodes CACDTAPTGVPNLSFWATRQMFF.

Remarks on this clone: A junction boundary mismatches the germline segment, possibly from a read error. The chain employs TRDV2 and TRDJ1; 7 positions agree with TRDD3. CDR1 GEAIGNYY and CDR2 EKD come from the germline V gene. The CDR3 is 19 residues long. The CDR3 nucleotides read TGTGCCTGTGACCCCACGTCGGCCCAGGTGGATACGTTCACCGATAACCTCATCTTT. The encoded protein is CACDPTSAQVDTFTDNLIF.

In this sample, this clone turned up many times. One end of the junction is discordant with germline, which a read error may explain. Other DNA sequences within the sample encode an identical CDR3. V and J are TRDV2 and TRDJ1, with TRDD3 matching 12 bases. The CDR3 has 19 residues. In germline, CDR1 is GEAIGNYY, CDR2 EKD. The DNA of the CDR3 is TGTGCCTGTGACGTACTACTGGGGGATACCGCAGCGAACACCGATAACCTCATCTTT. Amino acid sequence: CACDVLLGDTAANTDNLIF.

This clone was recorded many times. TCRdb pairs this DNA with a much larger clone's protein that differs at residue 11, likely a read error; the protein shown was translated from the DNA. The genes are TRDV2 and TRDJ1; 13 positions match TRDD3. The J segment lost 1 base and the V segment lost 3 bases, leaving 10 bases of the junction unmatched. Germline V CDR1 and CDR2: GEAIGNYY, EKD. The CDR3 runs 18 residues. CDR3 bases: TGTGCCTGTGACTCATTACTGGGGGATACGCTTGTCACCGATAAACTCATCTTT. It yields the protein CACDSLLGDTLVTDKLIF.

In its sample, this clone was seen a few times. The genes are TRDV2 and TRDJ1, with 8 bases that match TRDD3. V lost 0 bases to trimming and J lost 2 bases; unmatched junction nucleotides: 13. Looked up from germline, CDR1 is GEAIGNYY and CDR2 is EKD. The CDR3 runs 18 residues. The DNA of the CDR3 is TGTGCCTGTGACACCGGCGTACGGGGGGATAGACCTACCGATAAACTCATCTTT. This sequence encodes CACDTGVRGDRPTDKLIF.

Of note for this clone: A junction boundary mismatches the germline segment, possibly from a read error. The V call is TRDV1, the J call TRDJ1, with TRDD3 matching over 9 bases. This CDR3 spans 19 amino acids. CDR1 and CDR2 from the germline V gene are TSWWSYY and QGS. This CDR3 reads CAIGSYWGKSWWRTDKLIF. The CDR3 bases are TGTGCTATTGGAAGTTACTGGGGGAAAAGCTGGTGGAGGACCGATAAACTCATCTTT.

This chain joins TRDV2 and TRDJ1; no clear D gene. V lost 0 bases and J lost 0, with 22 bases in between. This CDR3 comprises 19 residues. In germline, CDR1 is GEAIGNYY, CDR2 EKD. This CDR3 is CACDTGTTTEEWYTDKLIF. The DNA of the CDR3 is TGTGCCTGTGACACCGGTACTACTACTGAGGAATGGTACACCGATAAACTCATCTTT.

The chain combines TRDV2 with TRDJ1; possible D gene TRDD3, 6 bases. The CDR3 contains 16 residues. Between the trimmed V and J ends, which lost 3 bases and 2 bases, there was a span of 18 bases. Germline V CDR1 and CDR2: GEAIGNYY, EKD. The CDR3 sequence: CACDPPRGGETDKLIF. The DNA for the CDR3 is TGTGCCTGTGACCCACCAAGGGGGGGGGAGACCGATAAACTCATCTTT.

This clone was recorded at least ten times. V usage is TRDV2 and J usage is TRDJ3, with 8 bases identical to TRDD3. The CDR3 spans 22 residues. Germline lookup yields CDR1 GEAIGNYY and CDR2 EKD. The V gene end was trimmed by 3 bases and the J gene end by 1 base; junction bases not matched to a gene: 19. CDR3 DNA sequence: TGTGCCTGTGACTCCGTGGTCCGGGGGATAATGGGTCCGTCCTGGGACACCCGACAGATGTTTTTC. Translating gives CACDSVVRGIMGPSWDTRQMFF.

The chain employs TRDV2 and TRDJ1, with no clear D. The CDR3 spans 17 residues. V lost 2 bases, J lost 0 bases, and 18 bases lay in between. CDR1 and CDR2 (germline): GEAIGNYY, EKD. The CDR3 loop is CACDKRAEARYTDKLIF. As DNA, the CDR3 is TGTGCCTGTGACAAACGGGCGGAGGCGCGGTACACCGATAAACTCATCTTT.

This clone was found a few times. The rearrangement links TRDV2 to TRDJ1, with 9 bases that match TRDD3. The V and J ends lost 8 bases and 7 bases, in that order; junction bases with no gene match: 16. In germline, CDR1 is GEAIGNYY, CDR2 EKD. The CDR3 has 15 residues. As DNA, the CDR3 is TGTGCCTATGGCCCTATGGGGGATAGGGGGGCTAAACTCATCTTT. As protein: CAYGPMGDRGAKLIF.

Only a few counts were recorded for this clone. TCRdb has a much larger clone's protein, which differs at residue 3 from the translation of this DNA, likely because of a read error; what is shown is the protein translated from the DNA. This chain connects TRDV2 to TRDJ1; D ambiguous. The length of the CDR3 is 19 residues. CDR1 is GEAIGNYY, CDR2 EKD, per germline. DNA of the CDR3: TGTGCCCGTGACACCGTCCCCACAGGGCCAGTGGTGGGTACCGATAAACTCATCTTT. This translates into CARDTVPTGPVVGTDKLIF.

This clone was found many times. The protein in TCRdb stems from a much larger clone and differs at residue 6 from this DNA's translation, likely a read error; here the protein is translated from the DNA. This sequence joins TRDV2 and TRDJ1, with D perhaps TRDD2 (6 bases). The V gene lost 4 bases and the J gene lost 4 bases, with 27 bases spanning the gap. The CDR3 runs 18 residues. The germline CDR1 and CDR2 sequences are GEAIGNYY and EKD. CDR3: CACDPGSLPRGLDDKLIF. The CDR3 bases are TGTGCCTGTGATCCGGGTAGCCTTCCCCGAGGGCTGGACGATAAACTCATCTTT.

On this clone: A single base separates this from a much larger clone, so it may be a read error. The chain links TRDV2 to TRDJ1; D unclear. The CDR3 consists of 18 residues. In germline, CDR1 is GEAIGNYY, CDR2 EKD. The germline V and J ends were trimmed by 0 bases and 2 bases, with 21 bases remaining between them. The CDR3 nucleotides read TGTGCCTGTGACACCGGTGTGGTTACCCCCTATGGGACCGATAAACTCATCTTT. It yields the protein CACDTGVVTPYGTDKLIF.

This clone showed up just a few times. With a much larger clone just one base away, this may be a read error. The same CDR3 can be traced to other DNA sequences in this sample. CDR3 sequence reads: CALGEQNPGAYDLSGLTDKLIF. CDR3 nucleotides: TGTGCTCTTGGGGAACAGAATCCTGGGGCATACGATTTATCAGGTCTCACCGATAAACTCATCTTT. The gene calls are TRDV1 and TRDJ1; D might be TRDD3 (6 bases). The CDR3 is made up of 22 amino acids. V lost 1 base, J lost 1 base, and 31 bases lay in between. Germline CDR1 is TSWWSYY and CDR2 is QGS.

This clone came up a few times. A much larger clone lies one base from this, so it may be a read error. Other DNA sequences of this sample code for an identical CDR3. This chain joins TRDV2 and TRDJ1; 11 bases align to TRDD3. This CDR3 comprises 19 residues. CDR1 GEAIGNYY and CDR2 EKD come from the germline V gene. The CDR3 spells CACDIVLGDTSSRADNLIF. CDR3 sequence (DNA): TGTGCCTGTGACATCGTCCTGGGGGATACCTCCTCCCGGGCCGATAACCTCATCTTT.

Turning to this clone: TCRdb's protein for this DNA is that of a much larger clone and differs from the translation at residue 8, likely a read error; the protein shown is the DNA translation. The chain employs TRDV2 and TRDJ1; TRDD3 is a possible D gene (6 bases). The CDR3 has 15 residues. With 0 bases removed from V and 4 bases from J, the gap between germline ends came to 14 bases. The germline gives CDR1 GEAIGNYY, CDR2 EKD. The CDR3 here is CACDTLGMWSDKLIF. The CDR3 region has the DNA TGTGCCTGTGACACCCTGGGGATGTGGAGCGATAAACTCATCTTT.

A note on this clone: The DNA translation disagrees with the TCRdb protein at residue 6, so the protein in this description comes from the DNA. The chain employs TRDV2 and TRDJ1; tentatively, D is TRDD3 (6 bases). The germline CDR1 and CDR2 sequences are GEAIGNYY and EKD. Trimming took off 2 bases at V and 2 bases at J, with 14 bases between the two ends. This CDR3 is 15 amino acids long. The CDR3 reads CACDKARGTTDKLIF. The CDR3 bases are TGTGCCTGTGACAAAGCCCGGGGGACAACCGATAAACTCATCTTT.